The table lists the clone carrying this T cell receptor beta chain with a few counts. Its specificity is not known. The sample belongs to a study of beta chain features in type 1 diabetes. The entirety of the isolated RNA underwent reverse transcription, so expressed TCRB transcripts were sequenced. The repertoire was sequenced with immunoSEQ multiplex PCR; TCRdb's copy has only in-frame clones and lacks some. Of 250,000 to 350,000 clones listed, roughly an eighth are singletons. Findings and caveats of the study: Moderate yet significant TCRB CDR3 shortening was seen in Type 1 diabetes patients in all four CD4+ subsets.

Sorting with CD45RO/CCR7/CD25/CD127/CD95/CD27 yielded naive, central memory, regulatory and stem-like memory CD4+ cells. This clonotype was sampled from a man aged 30-40 years with type 1 diabetes. The source material was naive CD4+ T cells from blood.

The CDR3 sequence is CASSLGGAYGYTF. The CDR3, as DNA: TGTGCCAGCAGCTTAGGAGGCGCGTATGGCTACACCTTC. The V call is TRBV7-2, the J call TRBJ1-2; D gene ambiguous. The length of the CDR3 is 13 residues. Germline CDR1 reads SGHTA; CDR2 reads FQGNSA. V was trimmed by 1 base and J by 5 bases, leaving 8 bases between them.